Below, 21 T cell receptor beta chains from the same sample are listed, as sequenced in a study of T-cell reconstitution after alpha-beta-depleted transplantation in children. Researchers prepared the TCRbeta library using unique molecular identifiers, the study reports. MiXCR was run by TCRdb on the PCR reads, yielding one entry per CDR3 protein. The repertoire holds just over 350,000 distinct CDR3 sequences, with 13% as singletons. Source: PBMCs, taken from the stem cell graft. The receptors were sampled from a human donor who donated a stem cell graft to a child with Fanconi anemia.

Ten or more counts support this clonotype. The chain recombines TRBV12-3 or TRBV12-4 with TRBJ1-1, with no clear D. Deletions cut 1 base from V and 0 bases from J, with 9 bases between. CDR3 length: 15 residues. The CDR3: CASSLGGFMNTEAFF. CDR3 nucleotides: TGTGCCAGCAGTTTAGGAGGTTTCATGAACACTGAAGCTTTCTTT.

The J gene is TRBJ1-2, the V gene TRBV4-3; 7 bases fit TRBD1. Germline-derived CDR1 and CDR2 are LGHNA and YSLEER. The ends lost 4 bases at V and 6 bases at J; junction bases unmatched: 5. This CDR3 comprises 13 residues. CDR3 in DNA: TGCGCCAGCAGCCGAACAGGGGAAAATGGCTACACCTTC. It encodes CASSRTGENGYTF.

Only a few counts were recorded for this clonotype. The V and J genes are TRBV7-2 and TRBJ2-7; 7 positions agree with TRBD1. Trimming at V came to 4 bases and at J to 3 bases, leaving 12 bases not matched to a gene. The CDR3 is made up of 16 amino acids. Germline-derived CDR1 and CDR2 are SGHTA and FQGNSA. CDR3 sequence reads: CASSSAAGTASYEQYF. CDR3 sequence (DNA): TGTGCCAGCAGCTCCGCCGCCGGGACAGCGAGCTACGAGCAGTACTTC.

Many counts were recorded for this clonotype. This chain links TRBV29-1 with TRBJ2-2; the D gene is possibly TRBD2 (5 bases). Germline-derived CDR1 and CDR2 are SQVTM and ANQGSEA. The CDR3 is made up of 15 amino acids. The ends were cut back, 1 base at V and 7 bases at J, with 16 bases in the middle. The CDR3 nucleotides read TGCAGCGTTGAAGCTCGACGGGGTCTAAGCGGGGAGCTGTTTTTT. Residues: CSVEARRGLSGELFF.

This clonotype was picked up a small number of times. Relative to the germline gene, one junction end is altered; a read error may explain this. The chain uses TRBV6-4 and TRBJ2-1; D gene uncertain. CDR3 length: 15 residues. Germline V gives CDR1 MRHNA, CDR2 SNTAGT. CDR3 DNA sequence: TGTGCCAGCAGTGACAGCGCCGCCTCCAACAATGAGCAGTTCTTC. This codes for CASSDSAASNNEQFF.

V and J are TRBV6-6 and TRBJ1-2; D is unresolved. Germline V gives CDR1 MNHNY, CDR2 SVGAGI (reference sequence). Deletions cut 7 bases from V and 3 bases from J, with 6 bases between. This CDR3 is 11 amino acids long. CDR3 in amino acids: CASKRDYGYTF. The CDR3, as DNA: TGTGCCAGCAAGAGGGACTATGGCTACACCTTC.

The J gene is TRBJ1-1, the V gene TRBV12-3 or TRBV12-4; 7 bases are a match to TRBD1. V gave up 3 bases and J gave up 2 bases; unmatched junction bases: 3. CDR3 length: 14 residues. The DNA for the CDR3 is TGTGCCAGCAGTTTCTACAGGGGAAACACTGAAGCTTTCTTT. It is translated as CASSFYRGNTEAFF.

This clonotype was detected many times. V usage is TRBV3-1 and J usage is TRBJ2-5; tentative D call: TRBD1 (6 bases). Germline CDR1 LGHDT, CDR2 YNNKEL (reference sequence). V was clipped by 4 bases and J by 5 bases, with 17 bases between them. The CDR3 extends over 15 amino acids. CDR3: CASSPTLGTSETQYF. As DNA, the CDR3 is TGTGCCAGCAGCCCCACGTTAGGGACATCGGAGACCCAGTACTTC.

This clonotype has a handful of counts. The chain couples TRBV12-3 or TRBV12-4 to TRBJ2-7; maybe TRBD2 (7 bases). The CDR3 length is 14 residues. The germline V and J ends were trimmed by 1 base and 3 bases, with 10 bases remaining between them. As DNA, the CDR3 is TGTGCCAGCAGTTTAGACGGGGGGCTCTACGAGCAGTACTTC. Amino acids: CASSLDGGLYEQYF.

This clonotype was seen a handful of times. V usage is TRBV6-6 and J usage is TRBJ2-1; D is unresolved. V was pared by 0 bases and J by 5 bases, with 5 bases between. The CDR3 contains 13 residues. Germline CDR1 MNHNY, CDR2 SVGAGI (reference sequence). DNA of the CDR3: TGTGCCAGCAGTTACTCGAAGGACAATGAGCAGTTCTTC. Residues: CASSYSKDNEQFF.

A few counts support this clonotype. The chain has TRBV24-1 and TRBJ1-2; D uncertain. Germline CDR1 and CDR2: KGHDR and SFDVKD. Trimming took off 9 bases at V and 4 bases at J, with 11 bases between the two ends. CDR3 length equals 12 residues. The DNA of the CDR3 is TGTGCCACCGAGGGAGAGGGCTATGGCTACACCTTC. It encodes CATEGEGYGYTF.

This clonotype was found many times. This rearrangement joins TRBV29-1 to TRBJ2-3; D may be TRBD2 (6 bases). The CDR3 totals 14 residues. V dropped 2 bases and J dropped 5 bases, with 14 bases sitting between them. The V gene's germline CDR1 is SQVTM and CDR2 ANQGSEA. CDR3 in amino acids: CSVELAQSRDTQYF. In DNA, the CDR3 is TGCAGCGTTGAACTAGCGCAGTCCAGAGATACGCAGTATTTT.

The chain employs TRBV12-3 or TRBV12-4 and TRBJ2-3, with 12 bases identical to TRBD2. V lost 5 bases to trimming and J lost 2 bases; unmatched junction nucleotides: 11. This CDR3 has 18 amino acids. The CDR3 coding sequence is TGTGCCAGCAGTAAAACCGGGACTAGCGGGCCTATCACAGATACGCAGTATTTT. Its protein product is CASSKTGTSGPITDTQYF.

This clonotype turned up a few times. The V and J genes are TRBV7-9 and TRBJ2-2, with D possibly matching TRBD2 (5 bases). Per germline, CDR1 SEHNR and CDR2 FQNEAQ (reference sequence). Deletions cut 2 bases from V and 2 bases from J, with 12 bases between. The CDR3 has 16 amino acids. In DNA form, the CDR3 reads TGTGCCAGCAGCTTACGGGGAGTTCTAAACACCGGGGAGCTGTTTTTT. This sequence encodes CASSLRGVLNTGELFF.

This clonotype has a handful of counts. The chain employs TRBV19 and TRBJ2-1; 9 nucleotides match TRBD1. The ends lost 6 bases at V and 7 bases at J; junction bases unmatched: 19. The CDR3 extends over 18 amino acids. Germline values: CDR1 LNHDA, CDR2 SQIVND (reference sequence). Here the CDR3 reads CASRNRDREFSRGNEQFF. The CDR3 nucleotides are TGTGCCAGTAGGAACCGGGACAGGGAATTTTCGCGTGGAAATGAGCAGTTCTTC. Full variable domain (missing parts from reference TRBV19 and TRBJ2-1): DGGITQSPKYLFRKEGQNVTLSCEQNLNHDAMYWYRQDPGQGLRLIYYSQIVNDFQKGDIAEGYSVSREKKESFPLTVTSAQKNPTAFYLCASRNRDREFSRGNEQFFGPGTRLTVL.

This clonotype has ten or more counts. This chain connects TRBV7-2 to TRBJ2-7, with 9 bases that match TRBD1. The CDR3 is 13 amino acids. Per germline, CDR1 SGHTA and CDR2 FQGNSA. Unmatched junction bases numbered 6, after V lost 5 bases and J lost 7 bases. CDR3 sequence: CASSRGQGLEQYF. CDR3 DNA sequence: TGTGCCAGCAGCCGGGGACAGGGCTTAGAGCAGTACTTC.

This clonotype has at least ten counts. CDR3 sequence reads: CSVADLNTEAFF. As DNA, the CDR3 is TGCAGCGTGGCTGATCTGAACACTGAAGCTTTCTTT. The J gene is TRBJ1-1, the V gene TRBV29-1, with no clear D. In germline, CDR1 is SQVTM, CDR2 ANQGSEA. Between the trimmed V and J ends, which lost 6 bases and 0 bases, there was a span of 8 bases. The CDR3 has 12 residues.

This clonotype came up a few times. The chain couples TRBV6-2 or TRBV6-3 to TRBJ2-7; 12 nucleotides line up with TRBD2. CDR3 size: 15 residues. Germline CDR1 MNHEY, CDR2 SVGEGT. Trimming took 5 bases from V and 7 from J; bases not matched to a gene: 9. The CDR3 loop reads CASSDNPSGGVEQYV. The CDR3 DNA reads TGTGCCAGCAGTGACAACCCTAGCGGGGGGGTTGAGCAGTACGTC.

At least ten counts were recorded for this clonotype. The chain carries TRBV4-3 and TRBJ2-7, with TRBD1 as a possible D gene (6 bases). There are 15 residues in the CDR3. The V gene lost 3 bases and the J gene lost 3 bases, with 15 bases spanning the gap. The V gene's germline CDR1 is LGHNA and CDR2 YSLEER. DNA for the CDR3: TGCGCCAGCAGCCACGCGCCGGGACAAGGCTACGAGCAGTACTTC. Protein: CASSHAPGQGYEQYF.

The chain joins TRBV3-1 to TRBJ2-1, with 7 positions matching TRBD2. CDR1 and CDR2 from the germline V gene are LGHDT and YNNKEL (reference sequence). This CDR3 has 15 residues. Trimming at V came to 4 bases and at J to 6 bases, leaving 9 bases not matched to a gene. The DNA for the CDR3 is TGTGCCAGCAGCCCCCAGCGGGGAGTAGTCAATGAGCAGTTCTTC. It specifies CASSPQRGVVNEQFF.

V and J are TRBV20-1 and TRBJ1-4; D remains ambiguous. The CDR3 has 13 amino acids. Trimming took 3 bases from V and 4 from J, leaving 9 bases between them. The germline CDR1 and CDR2 sequences are DFQATT and SNEGSKA (reference sequence). In DNA form, the CDR3 reads TGCAGTGCTAGTCGGGAGTTTAATGAAAAACTGTTTTTT. Translating gives CSASREFNEKLFF.